This T cell receptor (beta chain) was recorded in a study of shared clonotypes between healthy human individuals. Study-wide results and limits: The four-donor shared clonotypes exceeded non-shared clonotypes in generation probability, with non-shared ones scoring lower. Of the naive CD4 clonotypes, about 5% were shared across several donors.

In regard to this clone: As yet, its antigen is unknown.

Profiling relied on immunoSEQ multiplex PCR, and the TCRdb table lists in-frame clones only, not all of them. This sample has some 1.4 million clones; over 95% occur once, and the top ten carry roughly 1.2%. Germline V gene sequence: CDR1 SGHKS, CDR2 YYEKEE (reference sequence). The CDR3 extends over 15 amino acids. Between the trimmed V and J ends, which lost 4 bases and 4 bases, there was a span of 16 bases. The gene calls are TRBV5-5 and TRBJ2-3, with D possibly matching TRBD1 (5 bases). The clonotype was recovered from a man under 40 in good health. Sequencing was done on a sample of naive CD4+ T cells sorted from blood. Noted subset: CD45RA+ positively selected. CDR3 bases: TGTGCCAGCAGCCCAGGGCCACGGGCGGCAGATACGCAGTATTTT. This codes for CASSPGPRAADTQYF.